One and the same sample provided the 28 T cell receptor beta chains below, sequenced in a study of PD-L1 blockade in urothelial cancer. Noted time point: pretreatment peripheral blood. TCRdb keeps only in-frame clones here, not all; method: immunoSEQ multiplex PCR. The sample lists under 95,000 clones, over 75% occurring once. The sequences come from PBMCs, collected around atezolizumab (anti-PD-L1) treatment. The receptors come from a man aged 60 to 75 with urothelial cancer.

The rearrangement links TRBV2 to TRBJ2-1, with D hard to call. V was shortened by 4 bases and J by 5 bases, with 9 bases between the two germline ends. Per the germline V gene, CDR1 is SNHLY and CDR2 is FYNNEI. The CDR3 consists of 13 residues. The CDR3 region is CASSVTENNEQFF. The CDR3 DNA follows: TGTGCCAGCAGTGTCACGGAGAACAATGAGCAGTTCTTC.

This clone was seen more than once but under ten times. V usage is TRBV19 and J usage is TRBJ1-2, with 9 bases fitting TRBD1. The CDR3 covers 16 residues. Germline loops: CDR1 LNHDA, CDR2 SQIVND (reference sequence). V shed 5 bases, J shed 1 base, and the junction held 8 bases outside the gene matches. This CDR3 is CASSVYRDRDNYGYTF. The CDR3 DNA sequence: TGTGCCAGTAGTGTTTACCGGGACAGGGATAACTATGGCTACACCTTC. Using reference TRBV19 and TRBJ1-2 for the parts outside the CDR3, the full variable domain is DGGITQSPKYLFRKEGQNVTLSCEQNLNHDAMYWYRQDPGQGLRLIYYSQIVNDFQKGDIAEGYSVSREKKESFPLTVTSAQKNPTAFYLCASSVYRDRDNYGYTFGSGTRLTVV.

The chain joins TRBV29-1 to TRBJ2-1; 10 bases map to TRBD2. This CDR3 is 17 amino acids long. Germline values: CDR1 SQVTM, CDR2 ANQGSEA. J lost 9 bases, V lost 3 bases, and 17 bases had no gene match. This CDR3 is CSVEGQRPSGREGEQFF. The CDR3 nucleotides are TGCAGCGTTGAGGGACAGAGACCTAGCGGGAGAGAGGGTGAGCAGTTCTTC.

This clone was seen a single time. The V and J genes are TRBV19 and TRBJ1-1, with 7 nucleotides matching TRBD1. CDR3 length: 16 residues. Losses at the gene ends were 8 bases for V and 0 bases for J; bases not matched to a gene: 12. CDR1 is LNHDA and CDR2 is SQIVND in the germline V gene (reference sequence). The CDR3 loop reads CASSADRVIMNTEAFF. CDR3 sequence (DNA): TGTGCCAGTTCTGCCGACAGGGTAATCATGAACACTGAAGCTTTCTTT.

V usage is TRBV7-8 and J usage is TRBJ1-5; 7 bases map to TRBD1. Germline V gives CDR1 SGHVS, CDR2 FQNEAQ. The V segment lost 2 bases and the J segment 5 bases; nucleotides outside the gene matches: 3. The CDR3 loop spans 14 amino acids. The CDR3 nucleotides are TGTGCCAGCAGCTTACGGGACAGTTATCAGCCCCAGCATTTT. It translates to CASSLRDSYQPQHF.

This clone was seen once. This rearrangement joins TRBV11-2 to TRBJ2-2; D is possibly TRBD1 (6 bases). In germline, CDR1 is SGHAT, CDR2 FQNNGV. This CDR3 spans 18 amino acids. Trimming pared 1 base from V and 2 bases from J, leaving 17 bases between. CDR3 protein: CASSLAATGPLNTGELFF. The CDR3 DNA reads TGTGCCAGCAGCTTAGCCGCGACAGGACCTCTTAACACCGGGGAGCTGTTTTTT. Based on the CDR3 plus reference TRBV11-2 and TRBJ2-2, the full variable domain is EAGVAQSPRYKIIEKRQSVAFWCNPISGHATLYWYQQILGQGPKLLIQFQNNGVVDDSQLPKDRFSAERLKGVDSTLKIQPAKLEDSAVYLCASSLAATGPLNTGELFFGEGSRLTVL.

The rearrangement uses TRBV6-5 and TRBJ2-3; the match to TRBD2 covers 10 bases. Germline trimming cut 2 bases from V and 1 base from J; bases unmatched to any gene: 3. CDR3 length: 16 amino acids. Germline loops: CDR1 MNHEY, CDR2 SVGAGI. CDR3: CASSYTLAGGTDTQYF. CDR3 DNA: TGTGCCAGCAGTTACACCCTAGCGGGGGGCACAGATACGCAGTATTTT.

The chain joins TRBV5-1 to TRBJ2-5, with 12 nucleotides matching TRBD2. The V and J ends lost 2 bases and 1 base, in that order; junction bases with no gene match: 3. The CDR3 is 16 residues long. Germline V lookup: CDR1 SGHRS, CDR2 YFSETQ. This CDR3 reads CASSFRTSGVQETQYF. Written as DNA, the CDR3 is TGCGCCAGCAGCTTTCGGACTAGCGGGGTCCAAGAGACCCAGTACTTC.

The chain uses TRBV5-1 and TRBJ2-7; no reliable D call. Germline CDR1 SGHRS, CDR2 YFSETQ. V was shortened by 0 bases and J by 3 bases, with 4 bases between the two germline ends. The CDR3 is made up of 12 amino acids. CDR3 loop: CASSLANYEQYF. The CDR3 nucleotides are TGCGCCAGCAGCTTGGCCAACTACGAGCAGTACTTC.

V is TRBV11-3 and J is TRBJ2-1; D not certain. The CDR3 is 13 amino acids. Trimming removed 1 base from V and 8 bases from J, with 9 bases in between. Looked up from germline, CDR1 is SGHNT and CDR2 is YENEEA. Here the CDR3 DNA reads TGTGCCAGCAGCTTAGCTAGTATCTATGAGCAGTTCTTC. It encodes CASSLASIYEQFF. The variable domain in full, with the rest retrieved from reference TRBV11-3 and TRBJ2-1, is EAGVVQSPRYKIIEKKQPVAFWCNPISGHNTLYWYLQNLGQGPELLIRYENEEAVDDSQLPKDRFSAERLKGVDSTLKIQPAELGDSAVYLCASSLASIYEQFFGPGTRLTVL.

This chain uses TRBV10-2 with TRBJ2-7, with 8 bases lining up with TRBD1. This CDR3 spans 15 amino acids. After removal of 0 bases from V and 4 bases from J, the junction contained 5 bases not matched to a gene. CDR1 is WSHSY, CDR2 SAAADI, per germline. CDR3 sequence reads: CASSESNRGVYEQYF. The CDR3 DNA follows: TGCGCCAGCAGTGAGTCGAACAGGGGGGTTTACGAGCAGTACTTC.

V gene TRBV5-1 combines with J gene TRBJ1-5, with a tentative D call TRBD1 (5 bases). Germline assignment: CDR1 SGHRS and CDR2 YFSETQ. The CDR3 is 16 amino acids. The ends were cut back, 0 bases at V and 4 bases at J, with 14 bases in the middle. In DNA form, the CDR3 reads TGCGCCAGCAGCTTGGATGGGGGAGGCGGGAATCAGCCCCAGCATTTT. This translates into CASSLDGGGGNQPQHF.

The chain is built from TRBV5-4 and TRBJ2-1, with 9 bases that match TRBD2. With 4 bases clipped from V and 7 bases from J, the junction kept 6 bases outside the gene matches. The germline V gene has CDR1 SGHNT and CDR2 YYREEE (reference sequence). The CDR3 is made up of 14 amino acids. The CDR3 DNA reads as TGTGCCAGCAGCGCGGGCGGGAGGGGTAATGAGCAGTTCTTC. It yields the protein CASSAGGRGNEQFF.

V gene TRBV5-1 combines with J gene TRBJ2-5; D might be TRBD2 (6 bases). Trimming removed 2 bases at V and 2 bases at J, with 7 bases between. CDR1 and CDR2 from the germline V gene are SGHRS and YFSETQ. The CDR3 has 13 residues. The CDR3 region has the DNA TGCGCCAGCAGCTTAGGGAGGCAAGAGACCCAGTACTTC. Amino acids: CASSLGRQETQYF.

The chain recombines TRBV27 with TRBJ2-1; 13 bases match TRBD2. CDR1 and CDR2 from the germline V gene are MNHEY and SMNVEV (reference sequence). V gave up 5 bases and J gave up 8 bases; unmatched junction bases: 6. This CDR3 region has 15 residues. For the CDR3, the DNA is TGTGCCAGCAGTGTGAGGACTAGCGGGAGTTATGAGCAGTTCTTC. Protein product: CASSVRTSGSYEQFF.

V and J are TRBV7-3 and TRBJ1-2; no firm D call. The CDR3 sequence is 15 residues long. V lost 1 base and J lost 8, with 17 bases in between. Germline values: CDR1 SGHTA, CDR2 FQGTGA. The DNA for the CDR3 is TGTGCCAGCAGCTTAAGACACAGACCAGCCGAGGGCTACACCTTC. It translates to CASSLRHRPAEGYTF.

The chain recombines TRBV28 with TRBJ2-7, with 8 bases that match TRBD1. Germline V gene lookup returns CDR1 MDHEN and CDR2 SYDVKM. The CDR3 has 13 residues. Trimming took 6 bases from V and 3 from J; bases not matched to a gene: 4. CDR3 coding DNA: TGTGCCAGCAGACCGGGACAGGACTACGAGCAGTACTTC. Its protein product is CASRPGQDYEQYF.

This clone was recorded once. This chain links TRBV5-1 with TRBJ2-1; tentatively, D is TRBD1 (5 bases). Trimming stripped 4 bases from V and 2 bases from J, with 13 bases between. CDR3 length: 15 amino acids. Germline CDR1 and CDR2: SGHRS and YFSETQ. The CDR3 loop reads CASSEDIFTYNEQFF. CDR3 coding DNA: TGCGCCAGCAGCGAGGACATATTCACCTACAATGAGCAGTTCTTC. Complete variable domain (other parts from reference TRBV5-1 and TRBJ2-1): KAGVTQTPRYLIKTRGQQVTLSCSPISGHRSVSWYQQTPGQGLQFLFEYFSETQRNKGNFPGRFSGRQFSNSRSEMNVSTLELGDSALYLCASSEDIFTYNEQFFGPGTRLTVL.

The CDR3 DNA follows: TGTGCCAGCAGCTTAGTGGCGGGGACAGGGTCCTACGAGCAGTACTTC. It yields the protein CASSLVAGTGSYEQYF. V gene TRBV7-8 combines with J gene TRBJ2-7; 9 positions match TRBD1. Trimming at V came to 1 base and at J to 1 base, leaving 5 bases not matched to a gene. The V gene's germline CDR1 is SGHVS and CDR2 FQNEAQ. This CDR3 is 16 amino acids long.

V gene TRBV6-5 combines with J gene TRBJ1-2; possible D gene TRBD1, 6 bases. The germline gives CDR1 MNHEY, CDR2 SVGAGI. V lost 3 bases and J lost 4, with 12 bases in between. The CDR3 sequence is 14 residues long. This chain's CDR3 is CASSYKGEGYGYTF. CDR3 bases: TGTGCCAGCAGTTATAAGGGGGAAGGCTATGGCTACACCTTC.

This chain links TRBV20-1 with TRBJ1-2; no reliable D call. V was pared by 1 base and J by 13 bases, with 13 bases between. CDR3 length: 11 residues. CDR1 is DFQATT, CDR2 SNEGSKA, per germline (reference sequence). The CDR3 sequence is CSARGGSSGTF. In DNA, the CDR3 is TGCAGTGCTAGAGGCGGTAGCAGCGGCACCTTC.

V and J are TRBV28 and TRBJ2-7; D is unclear. The germline CDR1 and CDR2 sequences are MDHEN and SYDVKM. Trimming shortened V by 2 bases and J by 0 bases, and 11 bases separated the two germline ends. CDR3 length: 15 residues. The CDR3: CASSLMAVSSYEQYF. The CDR3 DNA is TGTGCCAGCAGTTTAATGGCAGTCAGCTCCTACGAGCAGTACTTC.

This clone appeared a few times. The chain combines TRBV5-4 with TRBJ2-7; D is perhaps TRBD2 (5 bases). The germline V gene has CDR1 SGHNT and CDR2 YYREEE (reference sequence). The CDR3 covers 12 residues. With 4 bases removed from V and 3 bases from J, the gap between germline ends came to 8 bases. Here the CDR3 DNA reads TGTGCCAGCAGCCTCACTAGCTACGAGCAGTACTTC. Translated, it gives CASSLTSYEQYF. The complete variable domain, with remaining parts taken from reference TRBV5-4 and TRBJ2-7, reads ETGVTQSPTHLIKTRGQQVTLRCSSQSGHNTVSWYQQALGQGPQFIFQYYREEENGRGNFPPRFSGLQFPNYSSELNVNALELDDSALYLCASSLTSYEQYFGPGTRLTVT.

Note on this clone: Additional DNA sequences in this sample encode the identical CDR3. The chain joins TRBV29-1 to TRBJ2-5, with D possibly being TRBD2 (6 bases). The V and J ends lost 6 bases and 0 bases respectively, with 8 bases between them. The germline V gene encodes CDR1 SQVTM and CDR2 ANQGSEA. This CDR3 is 12 amino acids long. For the CDR3, the DNA is TGCAGCGTGGGACTCAACCAAGAGACCCAGTACTTC. It specifies CSVGLNQETQYF.

This clone was counted between two and nine times. V and J are TRBV7-9 and TRBJ1-6, with no clear D. CDR3 length: 11 amino acids. Per germline, CDR1 SEHNR and CDR2 FQNEAQ (reference sequence). Deletions cut 10 bases from V and 15 bases from J, with 16 bases between. CDR3: CAIPQAGYLHF. In nucleotides, the CDR3 is TGTGCCATCCCCCAGGCGGGATACCTCCACTTT.

V is TRBV27 and J is TRBJ2-2, with 8 positions matching TRBD1. J was trimmed by 4 bases and V by 7 bases; bases with no gene match: 5. CDR1 is MNHEY, CDR2 SMNVEV, per germline (reference sequence). The CDR3 is 14 residues long. Here the CDR3 reads CASIKTGATGELFF. The CDR3 bases are TGTGCCAGCATTAAGACAGGGGCCACCGGGGAGCTGTTTTTT.

The genes are TRBV4-1 and TRBJ1-2, with 12 bases that match TRBD1. CDR3 length equals 15 residues. The germline CDR1 and CDR2 sequences are MGHRA and YSYEKL. J gave up 4 bases and V 3 bases, and 3 bases lay outside the gene matches. This CDR3 reads CASSQAGQGAYGYTF. The DNA of the CDR3 is TGCGCCAGCAGCCAGGCGGGACAGGGGGCCTATGGCTACACCTTC.

V and J are TRBV7-3 and TRBJ1-1, with 7 positions matching TRBD1. Germline lookup yields CDR1 SGHTA and CDR2 FQGTGA. The CDR3 length is 13 residues. V was clipped by 6 bases and J by 1 base; unmatched bases: 2. The CDR3: CASSWDRNTEAFF. The DNA of the CDR3 is TGTGCCAGCAGTTGGGACAGGAACACTGAAGCTTTCTTT.